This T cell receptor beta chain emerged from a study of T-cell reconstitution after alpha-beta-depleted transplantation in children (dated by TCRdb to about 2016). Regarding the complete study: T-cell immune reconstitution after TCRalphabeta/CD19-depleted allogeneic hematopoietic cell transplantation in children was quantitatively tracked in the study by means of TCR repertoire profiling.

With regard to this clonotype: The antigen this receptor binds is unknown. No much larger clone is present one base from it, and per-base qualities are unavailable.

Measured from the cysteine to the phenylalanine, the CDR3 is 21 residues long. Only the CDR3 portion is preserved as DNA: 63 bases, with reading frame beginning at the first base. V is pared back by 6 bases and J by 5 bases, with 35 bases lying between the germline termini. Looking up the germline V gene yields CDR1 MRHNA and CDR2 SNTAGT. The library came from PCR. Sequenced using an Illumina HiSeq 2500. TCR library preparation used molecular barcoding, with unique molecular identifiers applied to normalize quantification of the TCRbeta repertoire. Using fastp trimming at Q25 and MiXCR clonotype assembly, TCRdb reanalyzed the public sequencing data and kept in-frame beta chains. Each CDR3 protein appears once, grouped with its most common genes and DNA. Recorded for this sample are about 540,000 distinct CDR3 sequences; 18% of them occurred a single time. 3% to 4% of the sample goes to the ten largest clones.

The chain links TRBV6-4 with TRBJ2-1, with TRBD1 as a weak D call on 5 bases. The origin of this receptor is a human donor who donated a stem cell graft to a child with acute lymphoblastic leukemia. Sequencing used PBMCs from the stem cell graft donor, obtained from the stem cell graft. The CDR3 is CASRISEARVSPYSFDNEQFF. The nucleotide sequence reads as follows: TGTGCCAGCAGGATCTCGGAAGCCAGGGTCTCCCCCTATTCGTTCGACAATGAGCAGTTCTTC.